This is a list of T cell receptor beta chains from one sample in a study of blood T cell repertoires in COVID-19. Repertoires were generated with immunoSEQ multiplex PCR, while TCRdb's copy carries only in-frame clones and drops some. The sample contains some 130,000 clones, about 89% of which appear only once. Sequenced material: peripheral blood. All receptors derive from a man in his 60s with COVID-19, enrolled during active disease. CDR3s include the opening cysteine and the closing phenylalanine or tryptophan. The D gene is left open where the match is weak. Part of the rows lack a size; the others show once, few, many or a class for expanded clones.

CASSLAGVLAEAFF | TGTGCCAGCAGCTTAGCAGGGGTATTGGCTGAAGCTTTCTTT | NA | NA | TRBV7-2 | 14 | TRBJ1-1
CASSARQGYTEAFF | TGTGCCAGCAGCGCCCGACAGGGGTACACTGAAGCTTTCTTT | TRBD1 | NA | TRBV9 | 14 | TRBJ1-1
CASSVNRVKITEAFF | TGTGCCAGCAGTGTTAACAGGGTGAAAATCACTGAAGCTTTCTTT | NA | once | TRBV2 | 15 | TRBJ1-1
CASSLGHSVGQPQHF | TGTGCCAGCAGCTTGGGGCACAGCGTCGGTCAGCCCCAGCATTTT | NA | NA | TRBV7-9 | 15 | TRBJ1-5
CAISDQQGKEQFF | TGTGCCATCAGTGACCAACAGGGGAAAGAGCAGTTCTTC | TRBD1 | NA | TRBV10-3 | 13 | TRBJ2-1
CASSILGGGGYTF | TGTGCCAGCAGCATATTAGGGGGCGGTGGCTACACCTTC | TRBD1 | few | TRBV7-3 | 13 | TRBJ1-2
CASSLGRGSSQQYF | TGTGCCAGCAGCTTGGGCAGGGGTTCATCTCAGCAGTACTTC | NA | NA | TRBV5-8 | 14 | TRBJ2-7
CASSMVQGAQGEQYF | TGTGCCAGTAGTATGGTGCAGGGGGCGCAAGGCGAGCAGTACTTC | TRBD1 | few | TRBV19 | 15 | TRBJ2-7
CASSFYRSLAGDTDTQYF | TGTGCCAGCAGCTTTTACCGTAGCCTAGCGGGGGACACAGATACGCAGTATTTT | TRBD2 | NA | TRBV11-2 | 18 | TRBJ2-3
CASSRGQGKLQYF | TGTGCCAGTAGTAGGGGGCAAGGGAAGCTTCAGTACTTC | NA | NA | TRBV19 | 13 | TRBJ2-4
CASSEPGGYEQYF | TGCGCCAGCAGTGAGCCGGGGGGGTACGAGCAGTACTTC | TRBD2 | once | TRBV10-1 | 13 | TRBJ2-7
CASSEDAGGQPQHF | TGTGCCAGCAGTGAAGATGCGGGCGGGCAGCCCCAGCATTTT | NA | NA | TRBV6-1 | 14 | TRBJ1-5
CASSGWAGGVDTQYF | TGCGCCAGCAGCGGGTGGGCAGGGGGCGTAGATACGCAGTATTTT | TRBD1 | NA | TRBV10-1 | 15 | TRBJ2-3
CASSQGQGASIAGYTF | TGCGCCAGCAGCCAGGGGCAGGGGGCGTCGATCGCGGGCTACACCTTC | TRBD1 | NA | TRBV4-3 | 16 | TRBJ1-2
CAISEKTGAGEDTQYF | TGTGCCATCAGTGAGAAGACAGGGGCTGGGGAGGATACGCAGTATTTT | TRBD1 | NA | TRBV10-3 | 16 | TRBJ2-3
CASSQGQGNGYTF | TGTGCCAGTAGCCAGGGACAGGGGAATGGCTACACCTTC | TRBD1 | NA | TRBV19 | 13 | TRBJ1-2
CATSDRTAFNEKLFF | TGTGCCACCAGTGACCGGACAGCCTTTAATGAAAAACTGTTTTTT | NA | NA | TRBV24-1 | 15 | TRBJ1-4
CASSGGGGHNTGELFF | TGCGCCAGCAGTGGAGGAGGGGGCCACAACACCGGGGAGCTGTTTTTT | NA | once | TRBV10-2 | 16 | TRBJ2-2
CAWSGARWELFF | TGTGCCTGGAGTGGGGCTCGTTGGGAACTGTTTTTT | NA | NA | TRBV30 | 12 | TRBJ1-4
CASSSDMSEAFF | TGTGCCAGCAGCTCAGACATGTCTGAAGCTTTCTTT | NA | NA | TRBV11-1 | 12 | TRBJ1-1
CASSPRLQEKLFF | TGTGCCAGCAGTCCCCGACTACAGGAAAAACTGTTTTTT | NA | NA | TRBV27 | 13 | TRBJ1-4
CASSLRTGGDTQYF | TGTGCCAGCAGTCTCCGGACAGGAGGAGATACGCAGTATTTT | TRBD1 | NA | TRBV6-5 | 14 | TRBJ2-3